The clone carrying this T cell receptor beta chain was detected once. This CDR3 is built from 13 residues. The germline CDR1 and CDR2 sequences are WNHNN and SYGVQD (reference sequence). V lost 4 bases and J 0 bases, leaving 6 bases between the germline ends. The data are from a study of blood T cell repertoires in COVID-19. As for the study in general: Material from acute and convalescent COVID-19 was sourced from the United States, Italy and Spain.

As handled by the study authors: Researchers report that nucleated cell counts were estimated from reference gene primer amplification. This table comes from immunoSEQ multiplex PCR, and its TCRdb copy is limited to in-frame clones, with some not included. V and J calls and clone size are those listed in that table; D and trimming were worked out from the DNA. The data contain approximately 120,000 clones, around 87% of them singletons. Sequencing input: peripheral blood. The rearrangement uses TRBV10-1 and TRBJ1-1, with D unclear. This receptor was taken from a man aged 50-60 years with acute or convalescent COVID-19. CDR3 sequence: CASSASLNTEAFF. CDR3 bases: TGCGCCAGCAGTGCTAGTCTGAACACTGAAGCTTTCTTT.